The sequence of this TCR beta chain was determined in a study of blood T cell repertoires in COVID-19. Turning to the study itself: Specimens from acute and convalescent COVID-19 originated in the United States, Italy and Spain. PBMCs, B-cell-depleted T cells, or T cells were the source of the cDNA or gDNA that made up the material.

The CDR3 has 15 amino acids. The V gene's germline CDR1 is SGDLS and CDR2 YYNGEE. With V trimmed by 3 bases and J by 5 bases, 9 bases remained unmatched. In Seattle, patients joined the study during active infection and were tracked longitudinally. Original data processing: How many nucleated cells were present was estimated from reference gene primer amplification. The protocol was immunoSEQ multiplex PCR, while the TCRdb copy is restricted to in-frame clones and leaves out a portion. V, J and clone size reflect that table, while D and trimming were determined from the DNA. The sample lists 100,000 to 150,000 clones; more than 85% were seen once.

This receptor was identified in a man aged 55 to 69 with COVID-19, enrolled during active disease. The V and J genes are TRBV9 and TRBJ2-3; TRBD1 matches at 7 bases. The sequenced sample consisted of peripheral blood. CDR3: CASSDSLQGVDTQYF. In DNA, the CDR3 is TGTGCCAGCAGCGACTCACTCCAGGGGGTAGATACGCAGTATTTT.